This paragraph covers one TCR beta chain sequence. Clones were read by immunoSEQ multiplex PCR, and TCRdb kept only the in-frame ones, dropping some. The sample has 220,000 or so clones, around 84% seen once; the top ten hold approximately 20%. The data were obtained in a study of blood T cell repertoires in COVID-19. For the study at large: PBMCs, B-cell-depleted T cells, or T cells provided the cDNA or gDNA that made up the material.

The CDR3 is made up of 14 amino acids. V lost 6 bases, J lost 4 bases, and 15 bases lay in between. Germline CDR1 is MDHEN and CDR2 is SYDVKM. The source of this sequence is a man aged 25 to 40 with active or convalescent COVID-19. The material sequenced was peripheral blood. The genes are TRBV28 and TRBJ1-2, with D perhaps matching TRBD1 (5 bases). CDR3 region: CASSPLGRGYGYTF. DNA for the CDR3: TGTGCCAGCAGCCCCTTGGGGCGGGGCTATGGCTACACCTTC.